These T cell receptor beta chains were read from a single sample in a study of OX40 agonist ivuxolimab in advanced cancers. Libraries were prepared by immunoSEQ multiplex PCR; TCRdb keeps only in-frame clonotypes and omits some of them. The sample records about 36,000 clones, 60% to 80% being singletons. Sequences were derived from CD4+ or CD8+ T cells sorted from blood, sampled in a trial of the OX40 agonist ivuxolimab. These receptors were collected from an adult with an advanced solid tumor such as melanoma, head and neck, liver or kidney cancer. CDR3s include the opening cysteine and the closing phenylalanine or tryptophan. D genes are given only for firm matches. Size tells how often a clone was seen (once, few, many) or the class of an expanded clone, and some rows leave it out.

clone size	J gene	V gene	D gene	CDR3 protein	CDR3 DNA
NA	TRBJ2-1	TRBV5-6	NA	CASSLGTAPIIYNEQFF	TGTGCCAGCAGCTTGGGGACGGCGCCAATCATCTACAATGAGCAGTTCTTC
few	TRBJ2-1	TRBV4-1	NA	CASSQVRGSYNEQFF	TGCGCCAGCAGCCAAGTACGGGGAAGCTACAATGAGCAGTTCTTC
NA	TRBJ2-1	TRBV5-1	NA	CASSLATSSYNEQFF	TGCGCCAGCAGCTTGGCCACGAGCTCCTACAATGAGCAGTTCTTC
NA	TRBJ2-7	TRBV2	NA	CASSESPYEQYF	TGTGCCAGCAGTGAATCCCCCTACGAGCAGTACTTC
NA	TRBJ1-2	TRBV9	NA	CASSVASAPVGYTF	TGTGCCAGCAGCGTAGCCAGTGCACCCGTTGGCTACACCTTC
NA	TRBJ2-7	TRBV27	NA	CASSLRGGGHYEQYF	TGTGCCAGCTCCCTGAGGGGCGGGGGCCACTACGAGCAGTACTTC
NA	TRBJ1-4	TRBV11-2	NA	CASSLVRQANEKLFF	TGTGCCAGCAGCTTGGTCCGACAAGCTAATGAAAAACTGTTTTTT
few	TRBJ2-7	TRBV6-1	TRBD1	CASSGGQGDEQYF	TGTGCCAGCAGCGGCGGACAGGGCGACGAGCAGTACTTC
NA	TRBJ1-1	TRBV5-6	NA	CASSLDREYDEAFF	TGTGCCAGCAGCTTGGACAGGGAGTATGATGAAGCTTTCTTT
NA	TRBJ1-1	TRBV9	NA	CASSVVDGGGTEAFF	TGTGCCAGCAGCGTAGTGGACGGGGGAGGTACTGAAGCTTTCTTT
once	TRBJ2-1	TRBV7-3	NA	CASSPSGGINEQFF	TGTGCCAGCAGCCCCAGCGGAGGGATCAATGAGCAGTTCTTC
NA	TRBJ1-3	TRBV7-8	NA	CASSLGGTGNTIYF	TGTGCCAGCAGCTTAGGGGGAACTGGAAACACCATATATTTT
NA	TRBJ2-1	TRBV6-6	NA	CASSYSRGREQFF	TGTGCCAGCAGTTACTCGAGAGGCCGTGAGCAGTTCTTC
NA	TRBJ2-2	TRBV12-5	TRBD2	CASGLDVIAGANTGELFF	TGTGCTAGTGGTTTGGATGTTATAGCGGGGGCGAACACCGGGGAGCTGTTTTTT
NA	TRBJ2-1	TRBV18	NA	CASSPGTDEQFF	TGTGCCAGCTCACCAGGTACGGACGAGCAGTTCTTC
NA	TRBJ1-3	TRBV5-1	NA	CASSARDTTYSGNTIYF	TGCGCCAGCAGCGCCCGGGACACCACCTATTCTGGAAACACCATATATTTT
NA	TRBJ2-7	TRBV27	NA	CASSLSGDLAYEQYF	TGTGCCAGCAGTTTATCGGGCGACCTGGCCTACGAGCAGTACTTC
NA	TRBJ2-7	TRBV28	NA	CASSSAGTNFEAGFYEQYF	TGTGCCAGCAGTTCCGCCGGGACAAACTTCGAGGCGGGTTTTTACGAGCAGTACTTC
few	TRBJ1-5	TRBV4-2	NA	CASSQDSNQPQHF	TGTGCCAGCAGCCAAGATAGCAATCAGCCCCAGCATTTT
NA	TRBJ2-5	TRBV2	NA	CASSEANGETQYF	TGTGCCAGCAGTGAAGCGAATGGAGAGACCCAGTACTTC
NA	TRBJ1-1	TRBV2	NA	CASILPGGTEAFF	TGTGCCAGCATCCTCCCCGGGGGCACTGAAGCTTTCTTT
NA	TRBJ2-3	TRBV11-2	NA	CASSLVGVGADTQYF	TGTGCCAGCAGCTTAGTGGGAGTGGGCGCAGATACGCAGTATTTT
NA	TRBJ2-7	TRBV4-1	NA	CASSPFSGQGVSYEQYF	TGCGCCAGCAGCCCCTTTTCGGGGCAGGGAGTCTCCTACGAGCAGTACTTC
NA	TRBJ2-1	TRBV29-1	NA	CSGLGGNSYNEQFF	TGCAGCGGGCTCGGTGGCAACTCCTACAATGAGCAGTTCTTC
NA	TRBJ1-6	TRBV5-6	NA	CASSLISRRSPLHF	TGTGCCAGCAGCTTGATCTCGAGGCGGTCACCCCTCCACTTT
NA	TRBJ2-7	TRBV28	NA	CASSLGATYEQYF	TGTGCCAGCAGTTTAGGAGCCACCTACGAGCAGTACTTC
NA	TRBJ2-3	TRBV7-9	TRBD1	CASSTDRVQADTQYF	TGTGCCAGCAGCACCGACAGGGTCCAGGCAGATACGCAGTATTTT
NA	TRBJ2-1	TRBV2	NA	CASSDSVTLSYNEQFF	TGTGCCAGCAGTGACAGCGTGACCCTTTCCTACAATGAGCAGTTCTTC
NA	TRBJ1-1	TRBV5-6	TRBD1	CASSLGGQDKAFF	TGTGCCAGCAGCTTGGGGGGACAGGACAAAGCTTTCTTT
NA	TRBJ2-1	TRBV4-1	NA	CASSYTMGQDEQFF	TGCGCCAGCAGCTATACGATGGGGCAAGATGAGCAGTTCTTC
NA	TRBJ2-5	TRBV14	TRBD1	CASSHGTGGEETQYF	TGTGCCAGCAGCCACGGGACAGGGGGCGAAGAGACCCAGTACTTC
NA	TRBJ2-7	TRBV11-2	NA	CASSLVGGQGEQYF	TGTGCCAGCAGCTTAGTAGGGGGACAAGGGGAGCAGTACTTC
NA	TRBJ1-3	TRBV5-1	TRBD1	CASSPGSGQGSGNTIYF	TGCGCCAGCAGCCCTGGGAGCGGACAGGGCTCTGGAAACACCATATATTTT
NA	TRBJ1-1	TRBV7-2	NA	CASSLGLQANTEAFF	TGTGCCAGCAGCTTGGGGTTACAGGCGAACACTGAAGCTTTCTTT
NA	TRBJ2-7	TRBV5-6	NA	CASSFGGIYEQYF	TGTGCCAGCAGCTTCGGAGGGATTTACGAGCAGTACTTC
NA	TRBJ2-7	TRBV6-6	NA	CASSYSEDNPYEQYF	TGTGCCAGCAGTTACTCAGAGGACAACCCCTACGAGCAGTACTTC
NA	TRBJ1-1	TRBV19	NA	CASSIGKNTEAFF	TGTGCCAGTAGTATTGGGAAGAACACTGAAGCTTTCTTT
once	TRBJ1-4	TRBV30	NA	CAWSVTGHVTNEKLFF	TGTGCCTGGAGTGTAACAGGACATGTAACTAATGAAAAACTGTTTTTT
NA	TRBJ2-5	TRBV7-3	NA	CASSLYGGEETQYF	TGTGCCAGCAGCTTATACGGCGGAGAAGAGACCCAGTACTTC
NA	TRBJ1-2	TRBV14	NA	CASSRSDSYGYTF	TGTGCCAGCAGCCGTTCAGACTCCTATGGCTACACCTTC
NA	TRBJ1-5	TRBV28	NA	CASSSLYSNQPQHF	TGTGCCAGCAGTTCACTGTATAGCAATCAGCCCCAGCATTTT
NA	TRBJ2-7	TRBV7-3	TRBD1	CASSAPSGQQPYEQYF	TGTGCCAGCAGCGCACCATCGGGACAGCAGCCCTACGAGCAGTACTTC
NA	TRBJ1-5	TRBV4-1	TRBD1	CASSRDRASNQPQHF	TGCGCCAGCAGCCGGGACAGGGCCTCTAATCAGCCCCAGCATTTT
NA	TRBJ2-7	TRBV11-2	NA	CASSLGGGPYEQYF	TGTGCCAGCAGCTTAGGTGGGGGCCCCTACGAGCAGTACTTC
NA	TRBJ2-3	TRBV15	TRBD1	CATSRDRDRWTDTQYF	TGTGCCACCAGCAGAGATAGGGACAGGTGGACAGATACGCAGTATTTT